A single sample gave rise to the 8 T cell receptor beta chains below, sequenced in a study of CD8 T cells in ankylosing spondylitis. TCRdb called the 5' RACE reads again in MiXCR, with one record for every CDR3 protein. The data show 100,000 to 150,000 distinct CDR3 sequences, under 20% seen once. What these receptors recognize is not known. Study conclusions and caveats: A TCR beta motif of fewer than ten highly homologous variants seemed to mark ankylosing spondylitis blood.

Sequencing was performed on blood, either unsorted or a sorted T cell fraction (not recorded which). These receptors all stem from a male donor with ankylosing spondylitis.

This clonotype turned up a few times. The rearrangement uses TRBV6-2 or TRBV6-3 and TRBJ1-6; no firm D call. The V gene's germline CDR1 is MNHEY and CDR2 SVGEGT. The length of the CDR3 is 13 residues. V was cut by 0 bases and J by 8 bases, with 5 bases left in between. The CDR3 region has the DNA TGTGCCAGCAGTTACTCGATGGATTCACCCCTCCACTTT. Its translation is CASSYSMDSPLHF.

This clonotype showed up just a few times. The gene calls are TRBV5-6 and TRBJ2-1; 10 bases agree with TRBD2. J lost 7 bases, V lost 4 bases, and 11 bases had no gene match. CDR1 is SGHDT and CDR2 is YYEEEE in the germline V gene. The CDR3 has 16 residues. The DNA of the CDR3 is TGTGCCAGCAGCCCCGTCTTAGCGGGAGGTGTGAATGAGCAGTTCTTC. Its translation is CASSPVLAGGVNEQFF. The complete variable domain, with remaining parts taken from reference TRBV5-6 and TRBJ2-1, reads DAGVTQSPTHLIKTRGQQVTLRCSPKSGHDTVSWYQQALGQGPQFIFQYYEEEERQRGNFPDRFSGHQFPNYSSELNVNALLLGDSALYLCASSPVLAGGVNEQFFGPGTRLTVL.

The J gene is TRBJ1-1, the V gene TRBV19; D gene uncertain. The V end was cut by 3 bases, the J end by 1 base, with 12 bases between. The CDR3 extends over 15 amino acids. Germline CDR1 reads LNHDA; CDR2 reads SQIVND (reference sequence). CDR3 DNA: TGTGCCAGTAGTATCCTCGGGGATTGGAACACTGAAGCTTTCTTT. It codes for CASSILGDWNTEAFF.

In its sample, this clonotype was seen many times. The chain uses TRBV7-6 and TRBJ2-3; D perhaps matches TRBD1 (5 bases). CDR3 length equals 13 residues. Germline V gene data show CDR1 as SGHVS and CDR2 as FNYEAQ. V lost 7 bases to trimming and J lost 4 bases, with 12 bases between them. CDR3 DNA sequence: TGTGCCAGCAAGCGAGTGGGGCCAGATACGCAGTATTTT. Translating it yields CASKRVGPDTQYF.

This clonotype has more than one count but fewer than ten. The chain has TRBV27 and TRBJ2-7, with TRBD1 matching over 7 bases. The CDR3 sequence is 13 residues long. The germline V gene encodes CDR1 MNHEY and CDR2 SMNVEV (reference sequence). Losses at the gene ends were 5 bases for V and 6 bases for J; bases not matched to a gene: 7. In DNA, the CDR3 is TGTGCCAGCAGTAAGGGGGCGCAAATCGAGCAGTACTTC. This sequence encodes CASSKGAQIEQYF.

This clonotype was counted between two and nine times. The chain carries TRBV7-9 and TRBJ2-7; 8 bases map to TRBD2. V lost 5 bases, J lost 2 bases, and 5 bases stayed unmatched. CDR1 SEHNR and CDR2 FQNEAQ come from the germline V gene (reference sequence). The CDR3 totals 14 residues. The CDR3 region is CASSREGKTYEQYF. Written as DNA, the CDR3 is TGTGCCAGCAGCCGGGAGGGGAAGACCTACGAGCAGTACTTC.

V gene TRBV27 combines with J gene TRBJ2-7; 8 bases agree with TRBD2. Germline CDR1 and CDR2: MNHEY and SMNVEV (reference sequence). This CDR3 spans 13 amino acids. V lost 2 bases to trimming and J lost 7 bases; unmatched junction nucleotides: 4. For the CDR3, the DNA is TGTGCCAGCAGTTTACTACAGCGGGGGGAGCAGTACTTC. It specifies CASSLLQRGEQYF.

This clonotype has just a few counts. The genes are TRBV6-1 and TRBJ2-4; possibly TRBD1 for D (6 bases). The CDR3 is 14 amino acids. V shed 5 bases and J shed 8 bases, with 16 bases lying between them. Per the germline V gene, CDR1 is MNHNS and CDR2 is SASEGT. The CDR3 protein is CASSTQGAPHIQYF. CDR3 nucleotides: TGTGCCAGCAGTACACAGGGTGCTCCTCACATTCAGTACTTC.